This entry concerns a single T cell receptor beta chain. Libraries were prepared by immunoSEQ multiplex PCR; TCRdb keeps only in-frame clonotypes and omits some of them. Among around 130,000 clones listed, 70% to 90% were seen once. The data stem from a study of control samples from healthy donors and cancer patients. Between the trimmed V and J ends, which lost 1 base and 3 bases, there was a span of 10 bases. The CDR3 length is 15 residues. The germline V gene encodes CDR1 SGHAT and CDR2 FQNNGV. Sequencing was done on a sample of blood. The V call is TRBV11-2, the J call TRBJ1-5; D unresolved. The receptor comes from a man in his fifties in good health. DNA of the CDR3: TGTGCCAGCAGCTTAGGGACGAGGTACAATCAGCCCCAGCATTTT. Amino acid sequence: CASSLGTRYNQPQHF.